What follows are 17 T cell receptor beta chains derived from one specimen sequenced in a study of T cells after yellow fever vaccination. MiXCR, run by TCRdb on the 5' RACE reads, gives a single entry per CDR3 protein. The table shows nearly 350,000 distinct CDR3 sequences, with approximately 8% occurring only once. This specimen consisted of PBMCs, obtained about 41 days after the first yellow fever vaccination. The receptors originated from a man in his late teens or twenties who received the YFV17D yellow fever vaccine.

The rearrangement joins TRBV7-2 to TRBJ2-7; no clear D. CDR3 size: 13 residues. Germline CDR1 reads SGHTA; CDR2 reads FQGNSA. Deletions cut 4 bases from V and 7 bases from J, with 14 bases between. CDR3 coding DNA: TGTGCCAGCAGCTCCCTGGTGGGTTCTGAGCAGTACGTC. This translates into CASSSLVGSEQYV.

The chain carries TRBV7-9 and TRBJ2-1, with unresolved D. Germline CDR1 SEHNR, CDR2 FQNEAQ (reference sequence). The CDR3 consists of 14 residues. Trimming took off 8 bases at V and 5 bases at J, with 16 bases between the two ends. CDR3 sequence: CASAHPGPDNEQFF. The CDR3, as DNA: TGTGCCAGCGCCCATCCGGGCCCCGACAATGAGCAGTTCTTC.

This clonotype was seen ten or more times. The rearrangement uses TRBV7-2 and TRBJ2-5; 11 nucleotides agree with TRBD2. The ends lost 6 bases at V and 2 bases at J; junction bases unmatched: 5. CDR1 SGHTA and CDR2 FQGNSA come from the germline V gene. This CDR3 contains 15 residues. The CDR3 loop reads CASRRLAGQQETQYF. CDR3 bases: TGTGCCAGCAGGCGACTAGCGGGGCAACAAGAGACCCAGTACTTC.

This clonotype appeared a few times. The rearrangement uses TRBV4-1 and TRBJ1-2; D gene unclear. There are 11 residues in the CDR3. With 0 bases removed from V and 8 bases from J, the gap between germline ends came to 4 bases. Germline V gives CDR1 MGHRA, CDR2 YSYEKL. CDR3 sequence reads: CASSQDVGYTF. The DNA of the CDR3 is TGCGCCAGCAGCCAAGATGTCGGCTACACCTTC.

The V and J genes are TRBV7-9 and TRBJ1-6, with no clear D. Germline V lookup: CDR1 SEHNR, CDR2 FQNEAQ (reference sequence). This CDR3 is built from 15 residues. Trimming cost V 5 bases and J 7 bases, with 15 bases left between them. CDR3 amino acids: CASSPPAGGNSPLHF. The CDR3 bases are TGTGCCAGCAGCCCTCCGGCAGGCGGAAATTCACCCCTCCACTTT.

This clonotype appeared a few times. The chain links TRBV29-1 to TRBJ2-2, with D tentatively TRBD1 or TRBD2 (6 bases each). This CDR3 comprises 13 residues. The germline V gene has CDR1 SQVTM and CDR2 ANQGSEA. Written as DNA, the CDR3 is TGCACGGGGGCTAGCACTAACACCGGGGAGCTGTTTTTT. Encoded protein: CTGASTNTGELFF.

This rearrangement joins TRBV29-1 to TRBJ1-1; no firm D call. There are 12 residues in the CDR3. Trimming removed 6 bases at V and 5 bases at J, with 13 bases between. Germline-derived CDR1 and CDR2 are SQVTM and ANQGSEA. For the CDR3, the DNA is TGCAGCGTCAGAGGGTTTTGGACTGAAGCTTTCTTT. Translated: CSVRGFWTEAFF.

This clonotype was counted a few times. The V call is TRBV29-1, the J call TRBJ2-3; 7 bases match TRBD2. Germline CDR1 reads SQVTM; CDR2 reads ANQGSEA. The CDR3 has 13 residues. The junction had 5 bases not matched to a gene; V was cut back by 4 bases and J by 4 bases. DNA for the CDR3: TGCAGCGTTGGTGGGGGGGGTCCAGATACGCAGTATTTT. Protein product: CSVGGGGPDTQYF.

This clonotype was observed a few times. This rearrangement joins TRBV25-1 to TRBJ2-5; 8 positions match TRBD1. After removal of 8 bases from V and 4 bases from J, the junction contained 15 bases not matched to a gene. The CDR3 totals 16 residues. Germline lookup yields CDR1 MGHDK and CDR2 SYGVNS. The CDR3 bases are TGTGCCAGCCCGGAGGCCAGGGGGCCGCGAGTAGAGACCCAGTACTTC. This translates into CASPEARGPRVETQYF. Full variable domain (rest looked up from reference TRBV25-1 and TRBJ2-5): EADIYQTPRYLVIGTGKKITLECSQTMGHDKMYWYQQDPGMELHLIHYSYGVNSTEKGDLSSESTVSRIRTEHFPLTLESARPSHTSQYLCASPEARGPRVETQYFGPGTRLLVL.

This clonotype has only a few counts. V is TRBV19 and J is TRBJ2-7; 11 bases are shared with TRBD1. CDR1 LNHDA and CDR2 SQIVND come from the germline V gene (reference sequence). The CDR3 runs to 15 residues. V lost 6 bases to trimming and J lost 0 bases; unmatched junction nucleotides: 4. CDR3 nucleotide sequence: TGTGCCAGTAGCTCCGGGACAGGGGGCTCCTACGAGCAGTACTTC. Its translation is CASSSGTGGSYEQYF.

This clonotype occurred a few times. The chain joins TRBV3-1 to TRBJ2-5, with D possibly matching TRBD2 (7 bases). Germline CDR1 and CDR2: LGHDT and YNNKEL (reference sequence). V lost 3 bases and J lost 4, with 15 bases in between. The length of the CDR3 is 15 residues. The CDR3 protein is CASSQKHRGAETQYF. CDR3 in DNA: TGTGCCAGCAGCCAGAAGCACCGGGGGGCAGAGACCCAGTACTTC.

CDR3 nucleotide sequence: TGTGCCAGCAGCGTCGACAGGGTAAATTCACCCCTCCACTTT. This translates into CASSVDRVNSPLHF. The chain is built from TRBV5-4 and TRBJ1-6; TRBD1 matches 7 bases. The CDR3 loop spans 14 amino acids. Germline V gives CDR1 SGHNT, CDR2 YYREEE (reference sequence). Trimming cost V 4 bases and J 7 bases; bases outside gene matches: 5.

The chain carries TRBV5-1 and TRBJ2-3, with a possible D match to TRBD2 (6 bases). V was cut by 3 bases and J by 5 bases, with 16 bases left in between. CDR3 length equals 15 residues. Per germline, CDR1 SGHRS and CDR2 YFSETQ. This CDR3 is CASSWGDRGIDTQYF. CDR3 coding DNA: TGCGCCAGCAGCTGGGGGGACCGAGGGATAGATACGCAGTATTTT.

This clonotype was counted only a few times. This rearrangement joins TRBV12-3 or TRBV12-4 to TRBJ2-3; TRBD2 matches 10 bases. The CDR3 is 14 amino acids. Trimming cost V 6 bases and J 6 bases; bases outside gene matches: 6. CDR3 sequence: CASRLSSGGDTQYF. The CDR3 DNA is TGTGCCAGCAGGCTCTCTAGCGGGGGTGATACGCAGTATTTT.

This clonotype was counted at least ten times. This chain connects TRBV28 to TRBJ2-5; 7 bases fit TRBD2. The germline V gene encodes CDR1 MDHEN and CDR2 SYDVKM. The length of the CDR3 is 15 residues. Trimming removed 5 bases from V and 5 bases from J; junction bases left unmatched: 11. For the CDR3, the DNA is TGTGCCAGCAGTCCACAACGACTAGCAAAGGAGACCCAGTACTTC. It translates to CASSPQRLAKETQYF.

This chain uses TRBV5-1 with TRBJ1-5; TRBD1 matches at 9 bases. The CDR3 totals 15 residues. Germline CDR1 SGHRS, CDR2 YFSETQ. The V and J ends lost 3 bases and 3 bases, in that order; junction bases with no gene match: 4. As DNA, the CDR3 is TGCGCCAGCAGCTCCACAGGGGGCCTCAATCAGCCCCAGCATTTT. Translation: CASSSTGGLNQPQHF.

The chain links TRBV9 to TRBJ2-5, with 7 bases aligning to TRBD1. Germline V CDR1 and CDR2: SGDLS, YYNGEE. The CDR3 runs 15 residues. V shed 4 bases and J 4 bases; nucleotides not matched to a gene: 10. Here the CDR3 DNA reads TGTGCCAGCAGCCCCCGACAGGGCTTCCCAGAGACCCAGTACTTC. Translating gives CASSPRQGFPETQYF.